These T cell receptor beta chains were read from a single sample in a study of spatial heterogeneity in lung cancer. TCRdb redid the calling of the 5' RACE reads with MiXCR, one entry per CDR3 protein. The sample records about 15,000 distinct CDR3 sequences, around 7.8% being singletons. Sequencing used lung tumor tissue, obtained at surgery. Receptors were obtained from a male donor with early-stage non-small cell lung cancer. Both conserved end residues are part of each CDR3. Each record gives: V gene, clone size, J gene, D gene, CDR3 DNA, CDR3 protein. The D gene is left open where the match is weak. Part of the rows lack a size; the others show once, few, many or a class for expanded clones.

V gene: TRBV20-1; clone size: -; J gene: TRBJ1-2; D gene: TRBD1; CDR3 DNA: TGCAGTGCTAACAGGGGAACAGGCGGCTACACCTTC; CDR3 protein: CSANRGTGGYTF
V gene: TRBV18; clone size: many; J gene: TRBJ2-4; D gene: TRBD1; CDR3 DNA: TGTGCCAGCTCACCACTACAGGGGATTGGGCCAATTCAGTACTTC; CDR3 protein: CASSPLQGIGPIQYF
V gene: TRBV7-9; clone size: -; J gene: TRBJ2-7; D gene: -; CDR3 DNA: TGTGCCAGCGACGGGACTCATCCCTACGAGCAGTACTTC; CDR3 protein: CASDGTHPYEQYF
V gene: TRBV7-2; clone size: few; J gene: TRBJ2-2; D gene: -; CDR3 DNA: TGTGCGGCGGGTACGGAGAACACCGGGGAGCTGTTTTTT; CDR3 protein: CAAGTENTGELFF
V gene: TRBV20-1; clone size: many; J gene: TRBJ2-5; D gene: -; CDR3 DNA: TGCAGTGCTAGAGTTAGGGGGGTTTTTGGAGAGACCCAGTACTTC; CDR3 protein: CSARVRGVFGETQYF
V gene: TRBV20-1; clone size: -; J gene: TRBJ2-1; D gene: -; CDR3 DNA: TGCAGTGCTAGGGCCCCGAGTGGAAGCTCCTACAATGAGCAGTTCTTC; CDR3 protein: CSARAPSGSSYNEQFF
V gene: TRBV15; clone size: many; J gene: TRBJ1-6; D gene: TRBD1; CDR3 DNA: TGTGCCACCAGCGTCCGGACAGGGTCCAATTCACCCCTCCACTTT; CDR3 protein: CATSVRTGSNSPLHF
V gene: TRBV21-1; clone size: -; J gene: TRBJ2-6; D gene: -; CDR3 DNA: TGTGCCAGCACCACTCGATTATCTGGGGCCAACGTCCTGACTTTC; CDR3 protein: CASTTRLSGANVLTF
V gene: TRBV29-1; clone size: few; J gene: TRBJ2-2; D gene: TRBD1; CDR3 DNA: TGCAGCGTCCCGGGACAGGGTAACACCGGGGAGCTGTTTTTT; CDR3 protein: CSVPGQGNTGELFF
V gene: TRBV24-1; clone size: -; J gene: TRBJ2-1; D gene: TRBD1; CDR3 DNA: TGTGCCACCAGTGATTTGCAGGCAGGGGGCTATGAGCAGTTCTTC; CDR3 protein: CATSDLQAGGYEQFF
V gene: TRBV5-1; clone size: few; J gene: TRBJ1-5; D gene: TRBD1; CDR3 DNA: TGCGCCAGCAGCCCGGGACAGGGCGGTCAGCCCCAGCATTTT; CDR3 protein: CASSPGQGGQPQHF
V gene: TRBV5-6; clone size: few; J gene: TRBJ2-6; D gene: -; CDR3 DNA: TGTGCCAGCAGCTTGACTGGTGGGAAAAAATTCTCTGGGGCCAACGTCCTGACTTTC; CDR3 protein: CASSLTGGKKFSGANVLTF
V gene: TRBV20-1; clone size: many; J gene: TRBJ2-6; D gene: TRBD1; CDR3 DNA: TGCAGTGCCGCTGACAGGGACGGGGCCAACGTCCTGACTTTC; CDR3 protein: CSAADRDGANVLTF
V gene: TRBV18; clone size: few; J gene: TRBJ1-1; D gene: -; CDR3 DNA: TGTGCCAGCTCACCGTCCATAGGCAACACTGAAGCTTTCTTT; CDR3 protein: CASSPSIGNTEAFF
V gene: TRBV6-6; clone size: medium-sized; J gene: TRBJ2-2; D gene: TRBD2; CDR3 DNA: TGTGCCAGCAGTTACTCGGGAGGGATTACCGGGGAGCTGTTTTTT; CDR3 protein: CASSYSGGITGELFF
V gene: TRBV2; clone size: many; J gene: TRBJ1-6; D gene: TRBD1; CDR3 DNA: TGTGCCAGTATGGGGGACAGGGGACTGCGTTTAGCTTCACCCCTCCACTTT; CDR3 protein: CASMGDRGLRLASPLHF
V gene: TRBV5-1; clone size: many; J gene: TRBJ2-5; D gene: -; CDR3 DNA: TGCGCCAGCAGCTTGTTTGTCGGGGAGCAAGAGACCCAGTACTTC; CDR3 protein: CASSLFVGEQETQYF
V gene: TRBV2; clone size: many; J gene: TRBJ2-2; D gene: -; CDR3 DNA: TGTGCCAGTCGTGGACTCTTGAACACCGGGGAGCTGTTTTTT; CDR3 protein: CASRGLLNTGELFF
V gene: TRBV5-4; clone size: many; J gene: TRBJ1-2; D gene: -; CDR3 DNA: TGTGCCACTACCCCGTCGTCGAACTATGGCTACACCTTC; CDR3 protein: CATTPSSNYGYTF
V gene: TRBV6-1; clone size: many; J gene: TRBJ1-5; D gene: TRBD1; CDR3 DNA: TGTGCCAGCAGTGTGGACAGGGGAAGCAATCAGCCCCAGCATTTT; CDR3 protein: CASSVDRGSNQPQHF
V gene: TRBV20-1; clone size: many; J gene: TRBJ2-7; D gene: TRBD1; CDR3 DNA: TGCAGTGTTACGCTGGGGACAGGGAGCGAGCAGTACTTC; CDR3 protein: CSVTLGTGSEQYF
V gene: TRBV6-5; clone size: many; J gene: TRBJ2-2; D gene: -; CDR3 DNA: TGTGCCATCTCTTCCGGGCTAGCGAACACCGGGGAGCTGTTTTTT; CDR3 protein: CAISSGLANTGELFF
V gene: TRBV10-3; clone size: -; J gene: TRBJ2-3; D gene: TRBD2; CDR3 DNA: TGTGCCATCAGCGGCGCGGGGGTCACAGATACGCAGTATTTT; CDR3 protein: CAISGAGVTDTQYF
V gene: TRBV27; clone size: many; J gene: TRBJ2-1; D gene: TRBD2; CDR3 DNA: TGTGCCAGCAGTTTGGGGAGGGACTCCTACAATGAGCAGTTCTTC; CDR3 protein: CASSLGRDSYNEQFF
V gene: TRBV20-1; clone size: many; J gene: TRBJ1-6; D gene: TRBD1; CDR3 DNA: TGCAGTGCTCGACAGGGAGGAGGTTCACCCCTCCACTTT; CDR3 protein: CSARQGGGSPLHF
V gene: TRBV7-8; clone size: -; J gene: TRBJ2-1; D gene: -; CDR3 DNA: TGTGCCAGCAGCTTGCTGGTGAGTCTAGAAGATAATGAGCAGTTCTTC; CDR3 protein: CASSLLVSLEDNEQFF
V gene: TRBV20-1; clone size: many; J gene: TRBJ2-1; D gene: -; CDR3 DNA: TGCAGTGCTAGCCAGAGCTCCTACAATGAGCAGTTCTTC; CDR3 protein: CSASQSSYNEQFF
V gene: TRBV13; clone size: many; J gene: TRBJ1-1; D gene: -; CDR3 DNA: TGTGCCCTCGGCCGGGACGAGGTGAACACTGAAGCTTTCTTT; CDR3 protein: CALGRDEVNTEAFF
V gene: TRBV20-1; clone size: many; J gene: TRBJ1-1; D gene: -; CDR3 DNA: TGCAGTGCTAGATATCGGGGGGGGAACACTGAAGCTTTCTTT; CDR3 protein: CSARYRGGNTEAFF
V gene: TRBV7-2; clone size: medium-sized; J gene: TRBJ1-6; D gene: TRBD1; CDR3 DNA: TGTGCCAGCAGCTCAGGGGGCGGGTCACCCCTCCACTTT; CDR3 protein: CASSSGGGSPLHF
V gene: TRBV20-1; clone size: -; J gene: TRBJ2-3; D gene: TRBD2; CDR3 DNA: TGCAGTGCCGAGGGACTAGCGGGAGTCCCAGATACGCAGTATTTT; CDR3 protein: CSAEGLAGVPDTQYF
V gene: TRBV3-1; clone size: many; J gene: TRBJ2-7; D gene: -; CDR3 DNA: TGTGCCAGCAGCACATTCTACGAGCAGTACTTC; CDR3 protein: CASSTFYEQYF
V gene: TRBV11-2; clone size: many; J gene: TRBJ1-1; D gene: -; CDR3 DNA: TGTGCCAGCAGCTTAGAAAGGGGTGGGAGCGCTGAAGCTTTCTTT; CDR3 protein: CASSLERGGSAEAFF
V gene: TRBV5-1; clone size: -; J gene: TRBJ1-6; D gene: -; CDR3 DNA: TGCGCCAGCAGCTTGTCGGCAGGACCTGGTTCACCCCTCCACTTT; CDR3 protein: CASSLSAGPGSPLHF
V gene: TRBV20-1; clone size: medium-sized; J gene: TRBJ2-2; D gene: TRBD1; CDR3 DNA: TGCAGTGCTCGGGACAGACAAAACACCGGGGAGCTGTTTTTT; CDR3 protein: CSARDRQNTGELFF
V gene: TRBV5-1; clone size: few; J gene: TRBJ1-2; D gene: -; CDR3 DNA: TGCGCCAGCAGCTTGGTTTCGGGAAGGTGCTATGGCTACACCTTC; CDR3 protein: CASSLVSGRCYGYTF
V gene: TRBV10-3; clone size: many; J gene: TRBJ1-2; D gene: -; CDR3 DNA: TGTGCCATCAGTGTGGACCGACGGGGCTACACCTTC; CDR3 protein: CAISVDRRGYTF
V gene: TRBV3-1; clone size: few; J gene: TRBJ1-5; D gene: -; CDR3 DNA: TGTGCCAGCAGCCAAGAGATGGATCAGCCCCAGCATTTT; CDR3 protein: CASSQEMDQPQHF
V gene: TRBV6-5; clone size: -; J gene: TRBJ1-6; D gene: TRBD1; CDR3 DNA: TGTGCCAGCAGTAGGGGACAGGGAAATTCACCCCTCCACTTT; CDR3 protein: CASSRGQGNSPLHF
V gene: TRBV6-5; clone size: -; J gene: TRBJ1-1; D gene: -; CDR3 DNA: TGTGCCAGCAGTCCTTACTCCTTGCACAGAATGAACACTGAAGCTTTCTTT; CDR3 protein: CASSPYSLHRMNTEAFF
V gene: TRBV7-2; clone size: many; J gene: TRBJ2-1; D gene: -; CDR3 DNA: TGTGCCAGCAGCTCGGGGGTGAATGAGCAGTTCTTC; CDR3 protein: CASSSGVNEQFF
V gene: TRBV5-6; clone size: -; J gene: TRBJ2-5; D gene: -; CDR3 DNA: TGTGCCAGCAGCTCCGGGACGTACGGCCGCACCCAGTACTTC; CDR3 protein: CASSSGTYGRTQYF
V gene: TRBV29-1; clone size: many; J gene: TRBJ1-2; D gene: -; CDR3 DNA: TGCAGCGTTCTGGGGAGCTATGGCTACACCTTC; CDR3 protein: CSVLGSYGYTF
V gene: TRBV20-1; clone size: -; J gene: TRBJ2-7; D gene: -; CDR3 DNA: TGCAGTGCTAGTTGGCTGTCCTACGAGCAGTACTTC; CDR3 protein: CSASWLSYEQYF
V gene: TRBV27; clone size: many; J gene: TRBJ1-1; D gene: -; CDR3 DNA: TGTGCCAGCAGTCAGAGGGGCAGTTTGAACACTGAAGCTTTCTTT; CDR3 protein: CASSQRGSLNTEAFF
V gene: TRBV10-3; clone size: many; J gene: TRBJ1-2; D gene: -; CDR3 DNA: TGTGCCATCAGTGGACGAGGGGATGGCTATGGCTACACCTTC; CDR3 protein: CAISGRGDGYGYTF
V gene: TRBV29-1; clone size: -; J gene: TRBJ2-7; D gene: -; CDR3 DNA: TGCAGCGTAGAACGGAGCGCCGGGGGCGAGCAGTACTTC; CDR3 protein: CSVERSAGGEQYF
V gene: TRBV5-1; clone size: few; J gene: TRBJ2-2; D gene: TRBD2; CDR3 DNA: TGCGCCAGCAGCTGGACTAGCGGGCCCGTGAACACCGGGGAGCTGTTTTTT; CDR3 protein: CASSWTSGPVNTGELFF
V gene: TRBV20-1; clone size: many; J gene: TRBJ1-5; D gene: -; CDR3 DNA: TGCAGTGCTAGATCACCCTGGGGGAGCGAGCCCCAGCATTTT; CDR3 protein: CSARSPWGSEPQHF
V gene: TRBV7-2; clone size: many; J gene: TRBJ1-6; D gene: -; CDR3 DNA: TGTGCCAGCAGCACAGGGTTTTCACCCCTCCACTTT; CDR3 protein: CASSTGFSPLHF
V gene: TRBV5-6; clone size: -; J gene: TRBJ2-1; D gene: -; CDR3 DNA: TGTGCCAGCAGCTCCTTAGGGACTGCGTATCAGTACAATGAGCAGTTCTTC; CDR3 protein: CASSSLGTAYQYNEQFF